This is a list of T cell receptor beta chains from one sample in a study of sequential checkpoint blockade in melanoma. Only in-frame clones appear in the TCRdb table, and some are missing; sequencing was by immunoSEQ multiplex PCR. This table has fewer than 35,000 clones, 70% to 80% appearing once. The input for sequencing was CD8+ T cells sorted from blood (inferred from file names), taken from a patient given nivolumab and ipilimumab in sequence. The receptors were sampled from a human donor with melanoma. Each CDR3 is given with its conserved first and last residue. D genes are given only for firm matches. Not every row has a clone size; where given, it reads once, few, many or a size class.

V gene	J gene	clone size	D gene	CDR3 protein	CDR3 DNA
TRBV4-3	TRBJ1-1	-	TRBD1	CASSQRTGGYREAFF	TGCGCCAGCAGCCAACGGACAGGGGGCTACAGGGAGGCTTTCTTT
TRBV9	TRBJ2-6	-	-	CASSKPGMRTLSGANVLTF	TGTGCCAGCAGCAAACCAGGTATGCGCACACTCTCTGGGGCCAACGTCCTGACTTTC
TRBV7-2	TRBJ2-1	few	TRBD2	CASSFLAEGEQFF	TGTGCCAGCAGCTTTCTAGCGGAAGGTGAGCAGTTCTTC
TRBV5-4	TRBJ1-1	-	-	CASSRQYTEAFF	TGTGCCAGCAGCCGACAGTACACTGAAGCTTTCTTT
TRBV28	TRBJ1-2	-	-	CASSLSQNYGYTF	TGTGCCAGCAGTTTATCCCAGAACTATGGCTACACCTTC
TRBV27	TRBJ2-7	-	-	CASQTGNEQYF	TGTGCCAGCCAAACAGGGAACGAGCAGTACTTC
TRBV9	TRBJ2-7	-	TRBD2	CASSVSSGDSYEQYF	TGTGCCAGCAGCGTTTCTAGCGGGGACTCCTACGAGCAGTACTTC
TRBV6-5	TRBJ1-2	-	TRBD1	CASSPGQAAGYTF	TGTGCCAGCAGTCCGGGACAGGCGGCGGGCTACACCTTC
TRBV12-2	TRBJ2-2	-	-	CASRLGLARWTGELFF	TGTGCAAGTCGCTTAGGTTTGGCCAGATGGACCGGGGAGCTGTTTTTT
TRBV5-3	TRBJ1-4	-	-	CARSSDSVGLFF	TGTGCCAGAAGCAGTGACAGTGTCGGGCTGTTTTTT
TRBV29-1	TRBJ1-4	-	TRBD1	CSVGQGVGEKLFF	TGCAGCGTGGGGCAGGGGGTAGGGGAAAAACTGTTTTTT
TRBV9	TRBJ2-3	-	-	CASSVDGRGTDTQYF	TGTGCCAGCAGCGTAGACGGGAGAGGGACAGATACGCAGTATTTT
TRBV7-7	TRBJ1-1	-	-	CASSFKSGTEAFF	TGTGCTAGCAGCTTTAAGAGTGGCACTGAAGCTTTCTTT
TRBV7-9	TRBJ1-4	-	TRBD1	CASSSTGGTDEKLLF	TGTGCCAGCAGCTCAACAGGCGGGACAGATGAAAAACTGCTTTTT
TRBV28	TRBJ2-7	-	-	CASSPWQVSYEQYF	TGTGCCAGCAGTCCGTGGCAGGTCTCCTACGAGCAGTACTTC
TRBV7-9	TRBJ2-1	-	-	CASSSPSPVNEQFF	TGTGCCAGCAGTTCCCCTTCCCCCGTGAATGAGCAGTTCTTC
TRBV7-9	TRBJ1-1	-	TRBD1	CASSLARDRGSNTEAFF	TGTGCCAGCAGCTTAGCCCGGGACAGGGGATCGAACACTGAAGCTTTCTTT
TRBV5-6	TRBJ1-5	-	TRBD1	CASSLGQGSNQPQHF	TGTGCCAGCAGCTTGGGACAGGGTAGCAATCAGCCCCAGCATTTT
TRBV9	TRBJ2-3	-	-	CASSVYGSTDTQYF	TGTGCCAGCAGCGTCTACGGGAGCACAGATACGCAGTATTTT
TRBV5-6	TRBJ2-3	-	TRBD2	CASSLVGGTPDTQYF	TGTGCCAGCAGCTTGGTCGGGGGGACCCCAGATACGCAGTATTTT
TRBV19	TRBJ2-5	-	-	CASSMGGVRGAETQYF	TGTGCCAGTAGTATGGGGGGAGTGCGCGGTGCAGAGACCCAGTACTTC
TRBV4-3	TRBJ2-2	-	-	CASSQEVFQMTGELFF	TGCGCCAGCAGCCAAGAAGTTTTTCAGATGACCGGGGAGCTGTTTTTT
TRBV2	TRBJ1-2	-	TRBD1	CASRGDRGISYGYTF	TGTGCCAGCAGGGGGGACAGGGGCATTTCTTATGGCTACACCTTC
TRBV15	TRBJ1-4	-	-	CATSSPREGEKLFF	TGTGCCACCAGCTCCCCCCGGGAGGGTGAAAAACTGTTTTTT
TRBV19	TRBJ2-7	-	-	CASSHGTIAEQYF	TGTGCCAGTAGCCATGGCACAATTGCAGAGCAGTACTTC
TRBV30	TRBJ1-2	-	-	CAWSVSSVGYTF	TGTGCCTGGAGTGTTAGTAGCGTCGGCTACACCTTC
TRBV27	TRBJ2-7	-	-	CASSPRLGGGSEQYF	TGTGCCAGCAGTCCCCGCCTTGGGGGCGGTAGCGAGCAGTACTTC
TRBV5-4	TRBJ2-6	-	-	CASSLDSSGANVLTF	TGTGCCAGCAGCTTAGACAGCTCTGGGGCCAACGTCCTGACTTTC
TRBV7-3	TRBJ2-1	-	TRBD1	CASSDRGHSHEQFF	TGTGCCAGCAGCGACAGGGGGCATTCCCATGAGCAGTTCTTC
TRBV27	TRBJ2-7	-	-	CASSSMGPTGDEQYF	TGTGCCAGCAGTTCAATGGGACCGACAGGAGACGAGCAGTACTTC
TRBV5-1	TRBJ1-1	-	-	CASSLEQGWTEAFF	TGCGCCAGCAGCTTGGAACAGGGTTGGACTGAAGCTTTCTTT
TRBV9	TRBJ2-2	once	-	CASSVGPGVVDSGELFF	TGTGCCAGCAGCGTAGGGCCCGGGGTGGTTGACTCCGGGGAGCTGTTTTTT
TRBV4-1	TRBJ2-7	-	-	CASSQEGGGVYEQYF	TGCGCCAGCAGCCAAGAGGGGGGAGGCGTCTACGAGCAGTACTTC
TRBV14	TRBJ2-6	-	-	CASSQDFVSGLSGANVLTF	TGTGCCAGCAGCCAAGATTTTGTCAGTGGACTCTCTGGGGCCAACGTCCTGACTTTC
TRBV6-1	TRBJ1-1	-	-	CASTWGPEAFF	TGTGCCAGCACCTGGGGCCCTGAAGCTTTCTTT
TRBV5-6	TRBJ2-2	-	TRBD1	CASSGTGGDTGELFF	TGTGCCAGCAGCGGGACAGGGGGGGACACCGGGGAGCTGTTTTTT
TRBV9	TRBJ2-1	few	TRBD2	CASKRGGREQFF	TGTGCCAGCAAGCGGGGGGGCCGCGAGCAGTTCTTC
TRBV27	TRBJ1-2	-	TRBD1	CASSFVGQGYGYTF	TGTGCCAGCAGTTTCGTCGGACAGGGCTATGGCTACACCTTC
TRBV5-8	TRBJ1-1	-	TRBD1	CASSPGTGNTEAFF	TGTGCCAGCAGCCCCGGGACAGGGAACACTGAAGCTTTCTTT
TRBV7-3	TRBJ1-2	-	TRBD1	CASSQDPGQGIYGYTF	TGTGCCAGCAGCCAAGATCCGGGACAGGGGATCTATGGCTACACCTTC
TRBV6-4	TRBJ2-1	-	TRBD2	CASSAGSGSNEQFF	TGTGCCAGCAGTGCGGGTAGCGGGAGCAATGAGCAGTTCTTC
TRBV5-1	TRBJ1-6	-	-	CASSPDGDSNYNSPLHF	TGCGCCAGCAGCCCGGATGGAGACAGCAATTATAATTCACCCCTCCACTTT
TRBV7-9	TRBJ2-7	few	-	CATSRSIDSYEQYF	TGTGCCACCAGCCGGAGTATCGACTCCTACGAGCAGTACTTC
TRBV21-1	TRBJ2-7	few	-	CASSFGSSYEQYF	TGTGCCAGCAGCTTCGGGTCTTCCTACGAGCAGTACTTC
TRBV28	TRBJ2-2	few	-	CATELGQGLAGELFF	TGTGCCACCGAACTGGGGCAGGGTCTCGCCGGGGAGCTGTTTTTT
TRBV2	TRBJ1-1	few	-	CASSPGPRLTEAFF	TGTGCCAGCAGCCCAGGCCCCCGGCTCACTGAAGCTTTCTTT
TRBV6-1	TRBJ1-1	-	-	CASSDRQMNTEAFF	TGTGCCAGCAGTGACAGACAGATGAACACTGAAGCTTTCTTT
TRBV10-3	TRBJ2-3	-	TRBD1	CASRGTGGDTDTQYF	TGTGCCTCAAGGGGAACAGGGGGCGACACAGATACGCAGTATTTT
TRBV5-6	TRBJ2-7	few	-	CASNPRSPSYEQYF	TGTGCCAGCAACCCGAGGTCCCCCAGTTACGAGCAGTACTTC
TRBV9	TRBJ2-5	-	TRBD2	CASSARSGRDRETQYF	TGTGCCAGCAGCGCCCGTAGCGGGAGGGACCGAGAGACCCAGTACTTC
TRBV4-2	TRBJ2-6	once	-	CASSQGGLLSGANVLTF	TGTGCCAGCAGCCAAGGGGGACTTCTCTCTGGGGCCAACGTCCTGACTTTC
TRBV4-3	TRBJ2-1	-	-	CASSQEGGLTANNEQFF	TGCGCCAGCAGCCAAGAGGGGGGTCTGACAGCTAACAATGAGCAGTTCTTC
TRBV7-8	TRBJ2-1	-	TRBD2	CASSLGQGGRGTIHNEQFF	TGTGCCAGCAGCTTAGGTCAGGGCGGGAGGGGGACCATCCACAATGAGCAGTTCTTC
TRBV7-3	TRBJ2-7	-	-	CASSRTASYEQYF	TGTGCCAGCAGCCGGACAGCCTCCTACGAGCAGTACTTC
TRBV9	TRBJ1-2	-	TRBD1	CASSGEQGFEYGYTF	TGTGCCAGCAGCGGAGAACAGGGGTTTGAGTATGGCTACACCTTC
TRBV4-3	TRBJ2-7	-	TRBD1	CASSVRGTGPYEQYF	TGCGCCAGCAGCGTTCGGGGGACAGGGCCCTACGAGCAGTACTTC
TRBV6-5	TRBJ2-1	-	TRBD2	CASSRGTSAYNEQFF	TGTGCCAGCAGTAGAGGGACTAGCGCCTACAATGAGCAGTTCTTC
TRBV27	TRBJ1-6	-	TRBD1	CASSPGTGSGPLHF	TGTGCCAGCAGCCCCGGGACAGGGAGTGGACCCCTCCACTTT
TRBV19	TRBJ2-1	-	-	CASSSGIEQFF	TGTGCCAGTAGTTCCGGGATAGAGCAGTTCTTC
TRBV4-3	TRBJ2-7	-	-	CASSQEGSYEQYF	TGCGCCAGCAGCCAAGAAGGGAGCTACGAGCAGTACTTC